The 18 T cell receptor beta chains given below trace back to one sample, sequenced in a study of T cells in localized non-small cell lung cancer. Libraries were prepared by immunoSEQ multiplex PCR; TCRdb keeps only in-frame clonotypes and omits some of them. This sample has about 74,000 clones, with about 88% found just once. The material was peripheral blood, obtained before any cancer treatment. The receptors shown here come from a female donor aged 60 or older with stage I lung adenocarcinoma.

This clone was recorded a few times. V is TRBV6-6 and J is TRBJ1-1; no clear D. The CDR3 sequence is 11 residues long. The germline CDR1 and CDR2 sequences are MNHNY and SVGAGI (reference sequence). V lost 10 bases and J lost 1, with 7 bases in between. CDR3 in DNA: TGTGCCATTAAGGGGAACACTGAAGCTTTCTTT. Translating it yields CAIKGNTEAFF.

The chain employs TRBV7-2 and TRBJ1-2; no clear D gene. V shed 5 bases and J shed 8 bases, with 21 bases lying between them. The CDR3 length is 15 residues. Germline V gene lookup returns CDR1 SGHTA and CDR2 FQGNSA. CDR3 loop: CASSRVGSVTIGYTF. The CDR3 DNA sequence: TGTGCCAGCAGCCGGGTGGGGAGTGTAACTATCGGCTACACCTTC.

The V and J genes are TRBV5-1 and TRBJ2-3; possible D gene TRBD2, 5 bases. There are 11 residues in the CDR3. V gave up 5 bases and J gave up 8 bases, with 9 bases separating them. Looked up from germline, CDR1 is SGHRS and CDR2 is YFSETQ. The CDR3 sequence is CASSREGTQYF. The DNA of the CDR3 is TGCGCCAGCAGTCGGGAAGGTACGCAGTATTTT.

As DNA, the CDR3 is TGCGCCAGCAGCGCAGGGGAATCCAGCCACAATGAGCAGTTCTTC. Residues: CASSAGESSHNEQFF. This sequence joins TRBV5-1 and TRBJ2-1; D is perhaps TRBD1 (6 bases). CDR1 is SGHRS and CDR2 is YFSETQ in the germline V gene. This CDR3 comprises 15 residues. Trimming left V 4 bases short and J 5 bases short, with 16 bases between.

The V call is TRBV25-1, the J call TRBJ2-5; 7 bases map to TRBD2. The germline V gene encodes CDR1 MGHDK and CDR2 SYGVNS. The CDR3 loop spans 16 amino acids. Trimming took 1 base from V and 5 from J; bases not matched to a gene: 10. The CDR3 nucleotides are TGTGCCAGCAGTGAATGGGGGGAGGGGTTGGGTGAGACCCAGTACTTC. Amino acids: CASSEWGEGLGETQYF.

The J gene is TRBJ2-2, the V gene TRBV10-1; D may correspond to TRBD1 or TRBD2 (5 bases each). Per the germline V gene, CDR1 is WNHNN and CDR2 is SYGVQD (reference sequence). V was cut by 7 bases and J by 6 bases, with 15 bases left in between. The CDR3 is made up of 14 amino acids. CDR3 in amino acids: CASISRDGSGELFF. DNA of the CDR3: TGCGCCAGCATTAGCCGGGACGGGTCCGGGGAGCTGTTTTTT.

The V and J genes are TRBV10-1 and TRBJ2-5; 9 bases fit TRBD1. Germline V lookup: CDR1 WNHNN, CDR2 SYGVQD (reference sequence). CDR3 length: 14 residues. V gave up 6 bases and J gave up 3 bases; unmatched junction bases: 5. The CDR3 DNA reads as TGCGCCAGCAGCGGGACAGGGTTGGAAGAGACCCAGTACTTC. Translation: CASSGTGLEETQYF.

This chain links TRBV5-1 with TRBJ1-1, with 8 bases lining up with TRBD1. The junction had 11 bases not matched to a gene; V was cut back by 4 bases and J by 6 bases. The CDR3 covers 15 residues. The V gene's germline CDR1 is SGHRS and CDR2 YFSETQ. CDR3 region: CASSPQGEGTSEAFF. In DNA, the CDR3 is TGCGCCAGCAGCCCACAGGGGGAGGGTACGTCTGAAGCTTTCTTT.

This clone occurred a few times. The chain uses TRBV6-5 and TRBJ2-7, with 9 bases fitting TRBD1. CDR3 length: 14 amino acids. The germline gives CDR1 MNHEY, CDR2 SVGAGI. Trimming removed 6 bases from V and 0 bases from J; junction bases left unmatched: 3. The CDR3 DNA reads as TGTGCCAGCAGGGGACAGGGTAGCTCCTACGAGCAGTACTTC. Translating it yields CASRGQGSSYEQYF.

The chain is built from TRBV5-1 and TRBJ2-1; D is ambiguous. Germline values: CDR1 SGHRS, CDR2 YFSETQ. Trimming pared 4 bases from V and 6 bases from J, leaving 17 bases between. The CDR3 runs to 15 residues. Written as DNA, the CDR3 is TGCGCCAGCAGCCCGCATGCTAGGTCTGTCAATGAGCAGTTCTTC. This codes for CASSPHARSVNEQFF.

The rearrangement links TRBV7-9 to TRBJ2-3; possibly TRBD2 for D (6 bases). Trimming stripped 5 bases from V and 2 bases from J, with 11 bases between. The CDR3 contains 14 residues. Germline values: CDR1 SEHNR, CDR2 FQNEAQ (reference sequence). In nucleotides, the CDR3 is TGTGCCAGCAGCCCGGGGGACTCCACAGATACGCAGTATTTT. Its translation: CASSPGDSTDTQYF.

The gene calls are TRBV28 and TRBJ2-3; 7 nucleotides agree with TRBD1. CDR3 length: 13 residues. Per the germline V gene, CDR1 is MDHEN and CDR2 is SYDVKM. J lost 6 bases, V lost 9 bases, and 9 bases had no gene match. As DNA, the CDR3 is TGTGCCAGTGGGACAGACGTAACCGATACGCAGTATTTT. The encoded protein is CASGTDVTDTQYF.

V gene TRBV19 combines with J gene TRBJ1-5, with D maybe TRBD1 (6 bases). The CDR3 extends over 14 amino acids. Trimming shortened V by 8 bases and J by 7 bases, and 18 bases separated the two germline ends. Germline CDR1 reads LNHDA; CDR2 reads SQIVND (reference sequence). In nucleotides, the CDR3 is TGTGCCAGTCGCCTCGGGGGCGTCAGGCAGCCCCAGCATTTT. Its translation: CASRLGGVRQPQHF.

The chain links TRBV10-1 to TRBJ1-1; no firm D call. Germline V lookup: CDR1 WNHNN, CDR2 SYGVQD (reference sequence). The germline V and J ends were trimmed by 6 bases and 1 base, with 9 bases remaining between them. The CDR3 contains 13 residues. The CDR3 reads CASRRTANTEAFF. The CDR3 nucleotides read TGCGCCAGCAGACGGACGGCGAACACTGAAGCTTTCTTT.

This rearrangement joins TRBV5-6 to TRBJ1-5, with D uncertain. Per germline, CDR1 SGHDT and CDR2 YYEEEE. CDR3 length: 14 residues. V was shortened by 4 bases and J by 3 bases, with 11 bases between the two germline ends. CDR3 coding DNA: TGTGCCAGCAGCGTCGGACGGAACAATCAGCCCCAGCATTTT. The encoded protein is CASSVGRNNQPQHF.

The rearrangement uses TRBV4-2 and TRBJ1-2, with a weak D call TRBD1 (6 bases). This CDR3 has 15 residues. From germline, CDR1 is LGHNA and CDR2 YNFKEQ. V lost 0 bases to trimming and J lost 2 bases, with 10 bases between them. CDR3 residues: CASSQDAGQNYGYTF. CDR3 bases: TGTGCCAGCAGCCAAGATGCCGGACAGAACTATGGCTACACCTTC.

The chain has TRBV7-6 and TRBJ2-1; D gene ambiguous. CDR1 SGHVS and CDR2 FNYEAQ come from the germline V gene. V lost 0 bases and J lost 0, with 3 bases in between. The CDR3 contains 14 residues. The CDR3, as DNA: TGTGCCAGCAGCTTAGCGGCCTCCTACAATGAGCAGTTCTTC. Translated, it gives CASSLAASYNEQFF.

This chain links TRBV4-3 with TRBJ2-3; 10 nucleotides align to TRBD2. The germline V gene encodes CDR1 LGHNA and CDR2 YSLEER. J was trimmed by 1 base and V by 0 bases; bases with no gene match: 1. CDR3 size: 16 residues. The CDR3 DNA reads as TGCGCCAGCAGCCAAGATGGGACTAGCGGCACAGATACGCAGTATTTT. This gives the protein CASSQDGTSGTDTQYF.